One and the same sample provided the 19 T cell receptor beta chains below, sequenced in a study of cytomegalovirus exposure and HLA in healthy donors. The PCR was carried out with 60 Vbeta primers and 13 Jbeta primers. The table came from immunoSEQ multiplex PCR; TCRdb's copy has only in-frame clones and leaves some out. The data contain 120,000 to 150,000 clones, approximately 80% of them seen just once; the ten biggest clones take up about 1.8%. Material for sequencing was PBMCs. The origin of the receptors is a woman aged 40 to 49 in good health and CMV-seronegative.

The chain joins TRBV5-1 to TRBJ2-7; a possible D gene is TRBD1 (5 bases). This CDR3 has 14 amino acids. V was clipped by 2 bases and J by 3 bases, with 12 bases between them. Germline loops: CDR1 SGHRS, CDR2 YFSETQ. CDR3 nucleotides: TGCGCCAGCAGCTTCCATTCAGGGTTCTACGAGCAGTACTTC. Its protein is CASSFHSGFYEQYF.

The table lists this clone with a few counts. V and J are TRBV9 and TRBJ2-5; weak D call: TRBD1 (5 bases). The CDR3 extends over 15 amino acids. CDR1 is SGDLS and CDR2 is YYNGEE in the germline V gene. V was clipped by 0 bases and J by 0 bases, with 9 bases between them. The CDR3 nucleotides read TGTGCCAGCAGCGTAGCGGCAGGGTACCAAGAGACCCAGTACTTC. Translating gives CASSVAAGYQETQYF.

The CDR3 here is CASGRGTYGYTF. The CDR3 DNA sequence: TGTGCCAGCGGTCGGGGGACGTATGGCTACACCTTC. The chain carries TRBV6-6 and TRBJ1-2; tentative D call: TRBD1 (5 bases). The CDR3 loop spans 12 amino acids. V gave up 8 bases and J gave up 5 bases, with 12 bases separating them. The V gene's germline CDR1 is MNHNY and CDR2 SVGAGI (reference sequence).

This clone was detected only a few times. The V gene is TRBV5-1, the J gene TRBJ1-4; 9 nucleotides agree with TRBD1. V lost 3 bases to trimming and J lost 6 bases; unmatched junction nucleotides: 6. The CDR3 sequence is 15 residues long. Germline CDR1 SGHRS, CDR2 YFSETQ. CDR3 region: CASSWMGQGYEKLFF. In nucleotides, the CDR3 is TGCGCCAGCAGCTGGATGGGACAGGGCTATGAAAAACTGTTTTTT.

The chain has TRBV2 and TRBJ2-6, with no clear D. Trimming took off 8 bases at V and 2 bases at J, with 10 bases between the two ends. The CDR3 has 14 residues. The germline V gene has CDR1 SNHLY and CDR2 FYNNEI. The CDR3 DNA reads TGTGCCAGCCGCCGAGGCGCTGGGGCCAACGTCCTGACTTTC. This codes for CASRRGAGANVLTF.

This sequence joins TRBV5-6 and TRBJ1-5; the match to TRBD1 covers 7 bases. Trimming cost V 3 bases and J 5 bases; bases outside gene matches: 8. The germline CDR1 and CDR2 sequences are SGHDT and YYEEEE. The CDR3 extends over 15 amino acids. CDR3 in amino acids: CASSWTGSRHQPQHF. CDR3 nucleotides: TGTGCCAGCAGCTGGACAGGTTCGCGACATCAGCCCCAGCATTTT.

DNA for the CDR3: TGTGCCAGCAGCCTTACGGGACTAGCGGGATTAGAGACCCAGTACTTC. This sequence encodes CASSLTGLAGLETQYF. This chain links TRBV2 with TRBJ2-5; the match to TRBD2 covers 13 bases. Looked up from germline, CDR1 is SNHLY and CDR2 is FYNNEI. V was clipped by 6 bases and J by 4 bases; unmatched bases: 8. The CDR3 has 16 amino acids.

V gene TRBV7-9 combines with J gene TRBJ2-3, with 9 bases aligning to TRBD1. Germline-derived CDR1 and CDR2 are SEHNR and FQNEAQ (reference sequence). Trimming took 5 bases from V and 1 from J; bases not matched to a gene: 4. This CDR3 is 15 amino acids long. The CDR3 sequence is CASSVRDRGTDTQYF. DNA of the CDR3: TGTGCCAGCAGCGTGCGGGACAGGGGCACAGATACGCAGTATTTT. Full variable domain (rest looked up from reference TRBV7-9 and TRBJ2-3): DTGVSQNPRHKITKRGQNVTFRCDPISEHNRLYWYRQTLGQGPEFLTYFQNEAQLEKSRLLSDRFSAERPKGSFSTLEIQRTEQGDSAMYLCASSVRDRGTDTQYFGPGTRLTVL.

The CDR3 is CASSPGLADLYGYTF. CDR3 in DNA: TGTGCCAGCTCACCAGGTTTAGCGGATCTCTATGGCTACACCTTC. The chain joins TRBV18 to TRBJ1-2, with D hard to call. CDR1 and CDR2 from the germline V gene are KGHSH and LQKENI. V lost 2 bases and J lost 4, with 14 bases in between. The CDR3 loop spans 15 amino acids.

V and J are TRBV9 and TRBJ2-7; D ambiguous. The V end was cut by 2 bases, the J end by 1 base, with 10 bases between. Germline V gives CDR1 SGDLS, CDR2 YYNGEE. The CDR3 has 14 residues. CDR3 loop: CASSVSSSSYEQYF. The DNA of the CDR3 is TGTGCCAGCAGCGTCAGTAGCAGTTCCTACGAGCAGTACTTC.

The gene calls are TRBV27 and TRBJ2-3; D uncertain. V gave up 6 bases and J gave up 2 bases, with 12 bases separating them. The germline V gene has CDR1 MNHEY and CDR2 SMNVEV (reference sequence). The CDR3 is 14 amino acids. CDR3 nucleotide sequence: TGTGCCAGCAGCAATCAGAGGAACACAGATACGCAGTATTTT. As protein: CASSNQRNTDTQYF.

The chain recombines TRBV5-1 with TRBJ1-2, with D possibly TRBD1 on 6 matching bases. V was pared by 1 base and J by 5 bases, with 15 bases between. CDR3 length: 15 residues. The germline V gene encodes CDR1 SGHRS and CDR2 YFSETQ. The CDR3 DNA reads TGCGCCAGCAGCTTGTTAGCTCGCCAGGGGTATGGCTACACCTTC. It specifies CASSLLARQGYGYTF.

This chain connects TRBV2 to TRBJ1-5; 9 bases are a match to TRBD1. CDR1 and CDR2 (germline): SNHLY, FYNNEI. This CDR3 region has 15 residues. Losses at the gene ends were 3 bases for V and 5 bases for J; bases not matched to a gene: 5. The CDR3, as DNA: TGTGCCAGCAGTGAGGGGACAGGGTATTATCAGCCCCAGCATTTT. Residues: CASSEGTGYYQPQHF.

The V call is TRBV19, the J call TRBJ2-3, with 10 bases that match TRBD2. Germline assignment: CDR1 LNHDA and CDR2 SQIVND (reference sequence). The CDR3 has 15 residues. Trimming took 5 bases from V and 3 from J; bases not matched to a gene: 5. The CDR3 nucleotides read TGTGCCAGTAGTTTGCTTAGCGGGGGGACAGATACGCAGTATTTT. It translates to CASSLLSGGTDTQYF.

The chain links TRBV4-1 to TRBJ2-5, with 10 bases lining up with TRBD2. The J segment lost 7 bases and the V segment lost 0 bases, leaving 8 bases of the junction unmatched. CDR3 length equals 16 residues. Looked up from germline, CDR1 is MGHRA and CDR2 is YSYEKL. The CDR3 region is CASSQDTSGEQVTQYF. The CDR3 nucleotides are TGCGCCAGCAGCCAAGATACTAGCGGGGAACAGGTGACCCAGTACTTC.

This chain connects TRBV5-4 to TRBJ2-5; 12 bases map to TRBD2. V was pared by 3 bases and J by 5 bases, with 11 bases of the junction left unmatched. The CDR3 is made up of 17 amino acids. In germline, CDR1 is SGHNT, CDR2 YYREEE (reference sequence). CDR3 in DNA: TGTGCCAGCAGCTCGCCTAGCGGGGGGGCGTCTACGGAGACCCAGTACTTC. It codes for CASSSPSGGASTETQYF.

V usage is TRBV5-5 and J usage is TRBJ2-7; a weak D match, TRBD1 (6 bases). This CDR3 spans 14 amino acids. Germline V lookup: CDR1 SGHKS, CDR2 YYEKEE (reference sequence). V was pared by 0 bases and J by 3 bases, with 10 bases between. CDR3 sequence reads: CASSLARGLYEQYF. The CDR3 nucleotides read TGTGCCAGCAGCTTGGCCAGGGGCCTCTACGAGCAGTACTTC. Supplemented by reference TRBV5-5 and TRBJ2-7, the full variable domain reads DAGVTQSPTHLIKTRGQQVTLRCSPISGHKSVSWYQQVLGQGPQFIFQYYEKEERGRGNFPDRFSARQFPNYSSELNVNALLLGDSALYLCASSLARGLYEQYFGPGTRLTVT.

This chain connects TRBV29-1 to TRBJ1-2; D gene ambiguous. The germline V gene has CDR1 SQVTM and CDR2 ANQGSEA. The CDR3 loop spans 13 amino acids. The germline V and J ends were trimmed by 2 bases and 7 bases, with 14 bases remaining between them. CDR3 sequence: CSVERTSVFGYTF. CDR3 nucleotides: TGCAGCGTTGAAAGGACTTCGGTATTTGGCTACACCTTC.

The chain combines TRBV5-4 with TRBJ1-1; D is possibly TRBD1 (6 bases). From germline, CDR1 is SGHNT and CDR2 YYREEE (reference sequence). This CDR3 has 17 residues. The V gene lost 4 bases and the J gene lost 5 bases, with 24 bases spanning the gap. CDR3 in DNA: TGTGCCAGCAGCCCGACGTCGTGGGGGGGGGCAGGGACTGAAGCTTTCTTT. As protein: CASSPTSWGGAGTEAFF.